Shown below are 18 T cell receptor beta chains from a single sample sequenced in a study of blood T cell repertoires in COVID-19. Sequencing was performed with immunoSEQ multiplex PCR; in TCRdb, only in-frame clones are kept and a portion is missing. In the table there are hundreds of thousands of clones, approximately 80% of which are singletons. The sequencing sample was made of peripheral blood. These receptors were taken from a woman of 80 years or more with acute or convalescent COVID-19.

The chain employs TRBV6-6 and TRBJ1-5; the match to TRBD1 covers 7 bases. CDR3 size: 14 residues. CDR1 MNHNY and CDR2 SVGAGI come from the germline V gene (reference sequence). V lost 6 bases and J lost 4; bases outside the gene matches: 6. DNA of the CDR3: TGTGCCAGCAGCCCCGGGACAGCAAATCAGCCCCAGCATTTT. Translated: CASSPGTANQPQHF.

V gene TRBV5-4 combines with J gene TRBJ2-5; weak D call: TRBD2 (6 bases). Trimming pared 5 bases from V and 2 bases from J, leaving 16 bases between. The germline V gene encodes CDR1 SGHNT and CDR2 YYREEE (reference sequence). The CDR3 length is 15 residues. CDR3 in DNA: TGTGCCAGCAGTTTGATGGGACTCCTTCAAGAGACCCAGTACTTC. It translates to CASSLMGLLQETQYF.

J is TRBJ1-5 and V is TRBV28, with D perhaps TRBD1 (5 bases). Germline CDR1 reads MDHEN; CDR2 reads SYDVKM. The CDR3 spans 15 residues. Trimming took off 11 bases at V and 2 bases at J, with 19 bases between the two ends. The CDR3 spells CAAAPPQGGNQPQHF. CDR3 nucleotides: TGTGCCGCAGCACCCCCGCAGGGCGGCAATCAGCCCCAGCATTTT.

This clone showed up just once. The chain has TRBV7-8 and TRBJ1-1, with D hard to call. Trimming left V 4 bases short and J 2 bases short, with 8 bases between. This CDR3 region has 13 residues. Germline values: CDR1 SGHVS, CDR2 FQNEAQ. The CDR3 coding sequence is TGTGCCAGCAGCTCCCGACAAAACACTGAAGCTTTCTTT. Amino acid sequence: CASSSRQNTEAFF.

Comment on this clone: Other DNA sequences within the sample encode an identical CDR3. CDR3 coding DNA: TGTGCCAGCAGCCCAGGCCTCCAAGAGACCCAGTACTTC. It translates to CASSPGLQETQYF. This chain uses TRBV11-3 with TRBJ2-5, with D unclear. Germline CDR1 and CDR2: SGHNT and YENEEA. V was shortened by 5 bases and J by 1 base, with 8 bases between the two germline ends. The CDR3 is made up of 13 amino acids.

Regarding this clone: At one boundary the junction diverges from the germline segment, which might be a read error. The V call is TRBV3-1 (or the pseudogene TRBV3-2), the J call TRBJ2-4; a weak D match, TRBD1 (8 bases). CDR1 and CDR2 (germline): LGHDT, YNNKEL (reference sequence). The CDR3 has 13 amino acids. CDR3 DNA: TGTGCCAGCAGCCAAGTGGTGAGCGGGGACAGGTGCTTC. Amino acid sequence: CASSQVVSGDRCF.

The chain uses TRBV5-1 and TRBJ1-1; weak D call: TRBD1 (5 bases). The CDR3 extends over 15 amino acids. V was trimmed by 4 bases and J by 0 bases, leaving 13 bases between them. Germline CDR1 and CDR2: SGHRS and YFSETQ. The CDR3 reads CASSPGHGMNTEAFF. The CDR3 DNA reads TGCGCCAGCAGCCCCGGACACGGAATGAACACTGAAGCTTTCTTT.

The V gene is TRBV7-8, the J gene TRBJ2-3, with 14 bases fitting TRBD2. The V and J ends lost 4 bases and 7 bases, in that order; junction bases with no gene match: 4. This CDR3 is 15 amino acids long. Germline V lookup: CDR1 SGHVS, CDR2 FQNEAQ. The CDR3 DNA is TGTGCCAGCAGCTCAGGACTAGCGGGGGGAAATACGCAGTATTTT. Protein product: CASSSGLAGGNTQYF. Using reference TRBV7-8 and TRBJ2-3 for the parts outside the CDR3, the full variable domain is GAGVSQSPRYKVAKRGQDVALRCDPISGHVSLFWYQQALGQGPEFLTYFQNEAQLDKSGLPSDRFFAERPEGSVSTLKIQRTQQEDSAVYLCASSSGLAGGNTQYFGPGTRLTVL.

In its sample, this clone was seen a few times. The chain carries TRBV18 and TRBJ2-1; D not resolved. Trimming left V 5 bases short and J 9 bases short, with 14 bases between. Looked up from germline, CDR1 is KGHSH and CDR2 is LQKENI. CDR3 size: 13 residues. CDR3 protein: CASSAVPGVEQFF. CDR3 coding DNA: TGTGCCAGCTCAGCGGTACCGGGTGTTGAGCAGTTCTTC.

In DNA, the CDR3 is TGTGCCAGCAGTTTTGGGACAGGCCCTTCACCCCTCCACTTT. This codes for CASSFGTGPSPLHF. V gene TRBV28 combines with J gene TRBJ1-6, with 8 bases that match TRBD1. J lost 9 bases, V lost 3 bases, and 4 bases had no gene match. CDR1 is MDHEN and CDR2 is SYDVKM in the germline V gene. The CDR3 is made up of 14 amino acids. Together with reference TRBV28 and TRBJ1-6, the CDR3 gives the full variable domain: DVKVTQSSRYLVKRTGEKVFLECVQDMDHENMFWYRQDPGLGLRLIYFSYDVKMKEKGDIPEGYSVSREKKERFSLILESASTNQTSMYLCASSFGTGPSPLHFGNGTRLTVT.

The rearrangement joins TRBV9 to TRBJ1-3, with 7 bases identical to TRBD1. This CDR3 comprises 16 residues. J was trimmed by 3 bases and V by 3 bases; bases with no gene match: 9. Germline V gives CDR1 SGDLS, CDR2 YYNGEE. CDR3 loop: CASSALAGTDGNTIYF. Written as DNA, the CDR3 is TGTGCCAGCAGCGCCCTCGCCGGGACAGATGGAAACACCATATATTTT.

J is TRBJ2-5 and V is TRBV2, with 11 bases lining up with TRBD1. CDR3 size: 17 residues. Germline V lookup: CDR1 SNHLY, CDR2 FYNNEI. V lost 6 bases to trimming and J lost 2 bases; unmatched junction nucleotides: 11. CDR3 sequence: CASRAGTGGGTQETQYF. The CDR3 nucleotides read TGTGCCAGCAGGGCCGGGACAGGGGGGGGAACACAAGAGACCCAGTACTTC.

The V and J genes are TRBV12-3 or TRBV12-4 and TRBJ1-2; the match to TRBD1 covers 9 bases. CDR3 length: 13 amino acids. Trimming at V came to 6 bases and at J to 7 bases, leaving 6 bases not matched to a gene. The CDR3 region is CASSRTGGSGYTF. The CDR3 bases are TGTGCCAGCAGCCGCACAGGGGGCAGTGGCTACACCTTC.

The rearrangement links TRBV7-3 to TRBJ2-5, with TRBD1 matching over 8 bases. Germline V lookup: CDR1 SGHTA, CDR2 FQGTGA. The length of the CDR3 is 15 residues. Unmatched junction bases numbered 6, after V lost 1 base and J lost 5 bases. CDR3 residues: CASSLKAGGDETQYF. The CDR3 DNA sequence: TGTGCCAGCAGCTTAAAGGCAGGGGGCGATGAGACCCAGTACTTC.

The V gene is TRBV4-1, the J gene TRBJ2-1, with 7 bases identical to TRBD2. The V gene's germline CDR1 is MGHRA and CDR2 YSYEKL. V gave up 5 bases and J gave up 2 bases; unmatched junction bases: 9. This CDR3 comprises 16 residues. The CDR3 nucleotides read TGCGCCAGCAGCTTCCTGGGGAGGGTTCCCTACAATGAGCAGTTCTTC. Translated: CASSFLGRVPYNEQFF.

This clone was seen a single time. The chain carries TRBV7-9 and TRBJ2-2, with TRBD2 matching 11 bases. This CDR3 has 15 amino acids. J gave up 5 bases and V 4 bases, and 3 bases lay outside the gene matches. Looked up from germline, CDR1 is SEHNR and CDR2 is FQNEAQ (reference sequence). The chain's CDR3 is CASSSSGGLTGELFF. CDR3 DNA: TGTGCCAGCAGCTCTAGCGGGGGGTTGACCGGGGAGCTGTTTTTT.

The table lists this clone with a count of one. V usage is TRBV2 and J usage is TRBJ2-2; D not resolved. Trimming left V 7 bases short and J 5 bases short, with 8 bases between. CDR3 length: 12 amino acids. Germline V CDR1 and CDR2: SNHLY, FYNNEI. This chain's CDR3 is CASIRDTGELFF. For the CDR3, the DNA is TGTGCCAGCATCCGAGATACCGGGGAGCTGTTTTTT.

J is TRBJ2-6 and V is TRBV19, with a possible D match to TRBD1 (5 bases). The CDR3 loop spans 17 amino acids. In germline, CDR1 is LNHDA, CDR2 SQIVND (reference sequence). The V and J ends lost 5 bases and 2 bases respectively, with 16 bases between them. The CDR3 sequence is CASSEAGSSTGANVLTF. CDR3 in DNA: TGTGCCAGTAGTGAGGCAGGGTCATCGACTGGGGCCAACGTCCTGACTTTC.